The clone carrying this TCR beta chain is a singleton in its sample. RNA in amounts of roughly 0.45 to 1 ug was reverse transcribed with random hexamers. Amplification of TCR beta CDR3 used immunoSEQ multiplex PCR across 54 Vbeta and 13 Jbeta. Using its own MiXCR run on the immunoSEQ multiplex PCR reads, TCRdb lists one record per CDR3 protein. Of about 85,000 distinct CDR3 sequences in the sample, around 95% were seen once. Recently defined diagnostic criteria classed the Susac syndrome patients as definite or probable. With 5 bases removed from V and 5 bases from J, the gap between germline ends came to 24 bases. This CDR3 has 17 residues. CDR1 LNHDA and CDR2 SQIVND come from the germline V gene (reference sequence). This sample was included in a study of CD8 T cells in Susac syndrome.

This receptor was taken from a human donor with Susac syndrome. V gene TRBV19 combines with J gene TRBJ1-1; D uncertain. The specimen sequenced was CD8+ T cells from PBMCs. CDR3 in DNA: TGTGCCAGTAGTCCCCGGGCCATATGGAGGGCAGAAACTGAAGCTTTCTTT. As protein: CASSPRAIWRAETEAFF.